This is a list of T cell receptor beta chains from one sample in a study of sequential checkpoint blockade in melanoma. Generated by immunoSEQ multiplex PCR, the TCRdb table keeps only in-frame clones and is missing some. The sample includes roughly 11,000 clones, around 67% of them seen just once. This specimen was CD8+ T cells sorted from blood (inferred from file names), taken from a patient given nivolumab and ipilimumab in sequence. The source of these receptors is a human donor with melanoma. CDR3s include the opening cysteine and the closing phenylalanine or tryptophan. A D gene is named only where the DNA matches it firmly. Rows may omit the clone size; those that give it use once, few, many or a size class.

v_call	d_call	clone_size	cdr3_length	j_call	cdr3_aa	cdr3_nt
TRBV19	TRBD1	once	14	TRBJ1-5	CASSPTGGGQPQHF	TGTGCCAGTAGCCCGACAGGGGGCGGTCAGCCCCAGCATTTT
TRBV19	NA	NA	16	TRBJ1-5	CASSPRPPGGNQPQHF	TGTGCCAGTAGTCCCCGCCCCCCCGGGGGCAATCAGCCCCAGCATTTT
TRBV28	NA	NA	14	TRBJ1-4	CASSLSPTNEKLFF	TGTGCCAGCAGTTTGAGTCCAACTAATGAAAAACTGTTTTTT
TRBV7-9	TRBD1	NA	14	TRBJ2-3	CASSFEGALDTQYF	TGTGCCAGCAGCTTCGAGGGGGCGTTAGATACGCAGTATTTT
TRBV9	TRBD1	NA	15	TRBJ2-1	CASSAGTGGLNEQFF	TGTGCCAGCAGCGCCGGGACAGGGGGCCTGAATGAGCAGTTCTTC
TRBV18	TRBD1	NA	15	TRBJ1-5	CASSPDRGSNQPQHF	TGTGCCAGCTCACCGGACAGGGGGTCTAATCAGCCCCAGCATTTT
TRBV19	NA	NA	14	TRBJ2-5	CASSITPFRETQYF	TGTGCCAGTAGTATCACGCCCTTCCGGGAGACCCAGTACTTC
TRBV27	TRBD1	NA	19	TRBJ1-5	CASSLSMRTGVGPVQPQHF	TGTGCCAGCAGTTTATCGATGCGGACAGGGGTCGGTCCTGTTCAGCCCCAGCATTTT
TRBV6-1	NA	NA	14	TRBJ1-2	CASSEIGHSYGYTF	TGTGCCAGCAGTGAAATAGGACACTCCTATGGCTACACCTTC
TRBV5-1	NA	NA	14	TRBJ2-7	CASSFSRHSYEQYF	TGCGCCAGCAGCTTTTCCCGTCATTCCTACGAGCAGTACTTC
TRBV15	NA	NA	12	TRBJ2-2	CATSGQSGELFF	TGTGCCACCAGCGGCCAATCCGGGGAGCTGTTTTTT
TRBV15	TRBD1	NA	16	TRBJ1-5	CATSRERDRGGQPQHF	TGTGCCACCAGCCGGGAGAGGGACAGGGGGGGTCAGCCCCAGCATTTT
TRBV9	NA	medium-sized	16	TRBJ2-7	CASSPSRKQAAYEQYF	TGTGCCAGCAGCCCCAGCCGAAAACAGGCTGCCTACGAGCAGTACTTC
TRBV10-3	TRBD1	few	15	TRBJ1-3	CAVRPGQNSGNTIYF	TGTGCCGTCCGACCGGGACAGAACTCTGGAAACACCATATATTTT
TRBV4-1	NA	NA	12	TRBJ2-3	CASSRLSDTQYF	TGCGCCAGCAGCCGCCTATCAGATACGCAGTATTTT
TRBV7-3	TRBD1	NA	14	TRBJ2-3	CASSSGQGIDTQYF	TGTGCCAGCAGCTCGGGACAGGGGATAGATACGCAGTATTTT
TRBV9	NA	few	14	TRBJ1-2	CASSVGQDYYGYTF	TGTGCCAGCAGCGTAGGACAGGACTACTATGGCTACACCTTC
TRBV29-1	NA	few	11	TRBJ1-2	CSVLDSYGYTF	TGCAGCGTTTTGGACAGCTATGGCTACACCTTC
TRBV5-3	NA	NA	14	TRBJ1-1	CARSLDRRNTEAFF	TGTGCCAGAAGCTTGGACAGGCGCAACACTGAAGCTTTCTTT
TRBV10-1	NA	few	14	TRBJ2-3	CASSEPDSPDTQYF	TGCGCCAGCAGTGAGCCGGACAGTCCAGATACGCAGTATTTT
TRBV28	NA	NA	13	TRBJ1-5	CASQFRGNQPQHF	TGTGCCAGTCAGTTCAGGGGCAATCAGCCCCAGCATTTT
TRBV5-5	NA	once	16	TRBJ1-2	CASSLVMAGSRRGYTF	TGTGCCAGCAGCTTGGTGATGGCGGGGTCCCGTCGGGGCTACACCTTC
TRBV11-1	NA	NA	16	TRBJ2-2	CASSLGWGEYTGELFF	TGTGCCAGCAGCTTAGGTTGGGGGGAATACACCGGGGAGCTGTTTTTT
TRBV11-2	TRBD1	NA	14	TRBJ1-1	CASSAPDRVTEAFF	TGTGCCAGCAGCGCGCCGGACAGGGTCACTGAAGCTTTCTTT
TRBV5-6	TRBD2	NA	17	TRBJ2-3	CASSFGLAGGPGDTQYF	TGTGCCAGCAGCTTCGGACTAGCGGGGGGGCCAGGAGATACGCAGTATTTT
TRBV5-8	TRBD1	NA	15	TRBJ2-3	CASSGGQFSTDTQYF	TGTGCCAGCAGCGGGGGACAGTTTAGCACAGATACGCAGTATTTT
TRBV27	TRBD2	few	14	TRBJ2-1	CASSFPAGGNEQFF	TGTGCCAGCAGTTTCCCAGCGGGGGGCAATGAGCAGTTCTTC
TRBV11-3	NA	NA	15	TRBJ2-2	CASSPAASGTGELFF	TGTGCCAGCAGTCCAGCAGCCTCGGGCACCGGGGAGCTGTTTTTT
TRBV6-6	TRBD1	NA	14	TRBJ1-1	CASSVDRVGTEAFF	TGTGCCAGCAGTGTCGACAGGGTTGGGACTGAAGCTTTCTTT
TRBV19	NA	medium-sized	12	TRBJ2-7	CASSPVRGEQYF	TGTGCCAGTAGCCCCGTAAGGGGCGAGCAGTACTTC
TRBV21-1	NA	few	14	TRBJ1-2	CASASGGPSSGYTF	TGTGCCAGCGCAAGTGGGGGCCCGAGTAGTGGCTACACCTTC
TRBV5-8	NA	few	15	TRBJ1-4	CASSLGASTNEKLFF	TGTGCCAGCAGCTTGGGAGCCTCAACTAATGAAAAACTGTTTTTT
TRBV10-3	TRBD1	NA	17	TRBJ1-2	CAISESTRQGGNYGYTF	TGTGCCATCAGTGAGTCGACTCGACAGGGTGGGAACTATGGCTACACCTTC
TRBV9	NA	medium-sized	13	TRBJ1-3	CASSGGGGNTIYF	TGTGCCAGCAGCGGGGGGGGAGGAAACACCATATATTTT
TRBV25-1	NA	NA	13	TRBJ2-2	CASSETGTGELFF	TGTGCCAGCAGCGAAACGGGCACCGGGGAGCTGTTTTTT
TRBV2	NA	once	14	TRBJ1-2	CASSEARQNYGYTF	TGTGCCAGCAGTGAAGCCCGACAGAACTATGGCTACACCTTC
TRBV7-8	TRBD2	NA	16	TRBJ2-1	CASSLVGGRAQNEQFF	TGTGCCAGCAGCCTCGTGGGCGGGAGGGCCCAGAATGAGCAGTTCTTC
TRBV6-4	NA	NA	15	TRBJ2-3	CASSDSIGGTDTQYF	TGTGCCAGCAGTGACTCGATCGGGGGCACAGATACGCAGTATTTT
TRBV11-3	NA	NA	14	TRBJ1-6	CASQGRLDNSPLHF	TGTGCCAGCCAGGGCAGGTTAGATAATTCACCCCTCCACTTT
TRBV29-1	NA	NA	12	TRBJ1-1	CSGVEGNTEAFF	TGCAGCGGCGTTGAGGGCAACACTGAAGCTTTCTTT
TRBV9	NA	NA	15	TRBJ1-3	CASSNSLSSGNTIYF	TGTGCCAGCAGCAACAGCCTTAGCTCTGGAAACACCATATATTTT
TRBV2	NA	NA	11	TRBJ2-7	CASARGYEQYF	TGTGCCAGCGCGAGAGGGTACGAGCAGTACTTC
TRBV4-2	NA	NA	15	TRBJ2-7	CASSLRTPRSYEQYF	TGTGCCAGCAGCTTGAGGACTCCCCGCTCCTACGAGCAGTACTTC
TRBV5-8	TRBD1	large	15	TRBJ2-1	CASSRGDRAYNEQFF	TGTGCCAGCAGCCGCGGGGACAGGGCTTACAATGAGCAGTTCTTC
TRBV4-1	TRBD1	NA	17	TRBJ2-2	CASRQQPGQGNTGELFF	TGCGCCAGCAGACAACAACCGGGACAGGGGAACACCGGGGAGCTGTTTTTT
TRBV27	NA	NA	13	TRBJ2-1	CASSFLGIDEQFF	TGTGCCAGCAGTTTTCTAGGTATTGATGAGCAGTTCTTC
TRBV4-1	TRBD2	NA	20	TRBJ2-1	CASSQEWSKFWTSAYNEQFF	TGCGCCAGCAGCCAAGAGTGGAGTAAGTTCTGGACTAGCGCCTACAATGAGCAGTTCTTC
TRBV18	TRBD1	NA	14	TRBJ2-7	CASSPWDRVNEQYF	TGTGCCAGCTCACCATGGGACAGGGTGAATGAGCAGTACTTC
TRBV19	TRBD2	NA	15	TRBJ2-1	CASSIGGLAGNEQFF	TGTGCCAGTAGTATAGGGGGACTAGCGGGCAATGAGCAGTTCTTC
TRBV18	TRBD2	NA	15	TRBJ2-7	CASSPVKGLGAEQYF	TGTGCCAGCTCACCAGTAAAAGGACTAGGGGCCGAGCAGTACTTC
TRBV6-5	TRBD1	NA	13	TRBJ2-7	CASRDRGSHEQYF	TGTGCCAGCAGGGACAGGGGATCCCACGAGCAGTACTTC
TRBV27	TRBD1	NA	11	TRBJ1-6	CASSQGGPLHF	TGTGCCAGCAGTCAGGGGGGACCCCTCCACTTT
TRBV7-6	NA	NA	13	TRBJ2-5	CASSPRTGGTQYF	TGTGCCAGCAGCCCTAGGACGGGCGGGACCCAGTACTTC
TRBV7-9	TRBD2	NA	16	TRBJ2-1	CASSLAFSGISNEQFF	TGTGCCAGCAGCTTAGCGTTCAGCGGGATCAGTAATGAGCAGTTCTTC
TRBV5-1	TRBD1	NA	16	TRBJ2-1	CASSLRGQGAFNEQFF	TGCGCCAGCAGCTTGAGAGGACAGGGGGCCTTCAATGAGCAGTTCTTC
TRBV18	NA	few	13	TRBJ1-3	CASSPGRVNTIYF	TGTGCCAGCTCACCGGGCAGGGTGAACACCATATATTTT
TRBV27	TRBD2	NA	17	TRBJ2-3	CASSLLGSGRAVDTQYF	TGTGCCAGCAGTCTTCTCGGGAGCGGGAGGGCCGTGGATACGCAGTATTTT